A selection of T cell receptor beta chains follows, all from one sample in a study of T cells after yellow fever vaccination. MiXCR was run by TCRdb on the 5' RACE reads, yielding one entry per CDR3 protein. The sample shows fewer than 450,000 distinct CDR3 sequences, 8% to 9.5% of them seen only once. Sequencing was performed on PBMCs, taken about 49 days after the first yellow fever vaccination. The source of these receptors is a man younger than 35 who received the YFV17D yellow fever vaccine. CDR3s include the opening cysteine and the closing phenylalanine or tryptophan. The D gene is left open where the match is weak. Clone size, where shown, is once, few, many, or a class for clones that have expanded.

>NA|NA|TRBJ1-5|TRBV12-3/TRBV12-4
TGTGCCAGCAGTTTAGCATGGCCAAATCAGCCCCAGCATTTT
CASSLAWPNQPQHF
>few|TRBD1|TRBJ1-5|TRBV12-3/TRBV12-4
TGTGCCAGCAGCGGCCGGGGACAGGGTCGTAATCAGCCCCAGCATTTT
CASSGRGQGRNQPQHF
>NA|NA|TRBJ1-1|TRBV6-1
TGTGCCAGCTCTAAACGATGGGACACTGAAGCTTTCTTT
CASSKRWDTEAFF
>few|NA|TRBJ1-2|TRBV20-1
TGCAGTGCGAGGAGAGACAGCCGGCGATCTGGCTACACCTTC
CSARRDSRRSGYTF
>NA|NA|TRBJ1-1|TRBV3-1
TGTGCCAGCAGCCAAGAAAAGGGAGGGGGCACTGAAGCTTTCTTT
CASSQEKGGGTEAFF
>NA|TRBD2|TRBJ2-2|TRBV12-5
TGTGCTAGTGGTTTCGTACTAGCGGGGGGGCAGGGGTTCGGGGAGCTGTTTTTT
CASGFVLAGGQGFGELFF
>NA|NA|TRBJ1-6|TRBV5-8
TGTGCCAGCAGCACGAGGACAGAAAATAATTCACCCCTCCACTTT
CASSTRTENNSPLHF
>NA|NA|TRBJ2-3|TRBV7-8
TGTGCCAGCAGCTTGCCCGGTCCCACAGATACGCAGTATTTT
CASSLPGPTDTQYF
>many|NA|TRBJ1-5|TRBV4-1
TGCGCCAGCAGCCAAACATATAGCAATCAGCCCCAGCATTTT
CASSQTYSNQPQHF
>few|NA|TRBJ2-2|TRBV4-2
TGTGCCAGCAGCCAAGAGGCCTGGGGTGGAACCGGGGAGCTGTTTTTT
CASSQEAWGGTGELFF
>NA|TRBD1|TRBJ1-4|TRBV28
TGTGCCAGCAGTCCCGAGGGGGCGGGTGGTGCTGAAAAACTGTTTTTT
CASSPEGAGGAEKLFF
>few|NA|TRBJ1-4|TRBV12-3/TRBV12-4
TGTGCCAGCAGAAAAAATCCGGGGGCTAGGAGTGAAAAACTGTTTTTT
CASRKNPGARSEKLFF
>few|TRBD1|TRBJ1-4|TRBV5-1
TGCGCCAGCAGCTCCGGGACAGAGGATGAAAAACTGTTTTTT
CASSSGTEDEKLFF
>many|NA|TRBJ1-2|TRBV29-1
TGCAGCGTCGTAAGAGAGGAAAACTATGGCTACACCTTC
CSVVREENYGYTF
>few|NA|TRBJ2-6|TRBV3-1
TGTGCCAGCAGCCGCCGGACAGCTGGGGCCAACGTCCTGACTTTC
CASSRRTAGANVLTF
>few|NA|TRBJ2-1|TRBV11-2
TGTGCCAGCAGCGGACAACTAGGAGATGAGCAGTTCTTC
CASSGQLGDEQFF
>NA|NA|TRBJ2-2|TRBV9
TGTGCCAGCAGCGTAGATGGAGACTCCTACACCGGGGAGCTGTTTTTT
CASSVDGDSYTGELFF
>NA|NA|TRBJ2-7|TRBV7-2
TGTGCCAGCAGCTCCTACAGGGAAGGCGAGCAGTACTTC
CASSSYREGEQYF
>NA|TRBD1|TRBJ2-3|TRBV5-1
TGCGCCAGCAGCGTGACAGGGAACGGGGGCACAGATACGCAGTATTTT
CASSVTGNGGTDTQYF
>NA|NA|TRBJ1-6|TRBV5-1
TGCGCCAGCAGCAGGCAGGTCCAACAGGGCAGCTCCTATAATTCACCCCTCCACTTT
CASSRQVQQGSSYNSPLHF
>NA|NA|TRBJ1-1|TRBV7-2
TGTGCCGGGGGGGGGACGCTGCGGACTGAAGCTTTCTTT
CAGGGTLRTEAFF
>few|NA|TRBJ2-5|TRBV7-9
TGTGCCAGCAGCTATGGGGCGGGTCAAGGGGAGACCCAGTACTTC
CASSYGAGQGETQYF
>few|TRBD2|TRBJ2-5|TRBV5-1
TGCGCCAGCAGCGGCCCGGGGGAGGGCCAAGAGACCCAGTACTTC
CASSGPGEGQETQYF
>few|TRBD2|TRBJ2-5|TRBV20-1
TGCAGTGCTAGAGACCCGCGGGGGGGACAAGAGACCCAGTACTTC
CSARDPRGGQETQYF
>few|NA|TRBJ1-6|TRBV6-2/TRBV6-3
TGTGCCAGCTCGCCCTTGGCGTCACTACGTTCACCCCTCCACTTT
CASSPLASLRSPLHF
>few|NA|TRBJ2-1|TRBV5-1
TGCGCCAGCAGCACGGACTGGGGGAATGAGCAGTTCTTC
CASSTDWGNEQFF
>many|NA|TRBJ1-1|TRBV12-5
TGTGCTAGTGCAAGTGGGAGGAGGACTGAAGCTTTCTTT
CASASGRRTEAFF
>few|NA|TRBJ2-1|TRBV18
TGTGCCAGCTTACGCGGGCCCAGCTCCTACAATGAGCAGTTCTTC
CASLRGPSSYNEQFF
>few|NA|TRBJ1-6|TRBV7-2
TGTGCCAGCAGCTACAACCGACAGACTAATTCACCCCTCCACTTT
CASSYNRQTNSPLHF
>NA|NA|TRBJ1-2|TRBV27
TGTGCCAGCAGTTTATATGGCCGGCCCCTGGGCTATGGCTACACCTTC
CASSLYGRPLGYGYTF
>few|NA|TRBJ2-3|TRBV29-1
TGCAGCGTTGCGGACTACACAGATACGCAGTATTTT
CSVADYTDTQYF
>few|NA|TRBJ1-2|TRBV12-3/TRBV12-4
TGTGCCAGCAGTCCCACGACTGACCTCTCCTATGGCTACACCTTC
CASSPTTDLSYGYTF
>many|NA|TRBJ2-1|TRBV27
TGTGCCAGCAGTACCTCCTACAATGAGCAGTTCTTC
CASSTSYNEQFF
>few|NA|TRBJ2-1|TRBV5-1
TGCGCCAGCAGCGGCGGGGACTTGGTCCACAATGAGCAGTTCTTC
CASSGGDLVHNEQFF
>few|TRBD1|TRBJ2-3|TRBV24-1
TGTGCCACCAGTGAAAGCCACCGGGACAGAAGTAGGAATACGCAGTATTTT
CATSESHRDRSRNTQYF
>many|TRBD1|TRBJ2-2|TRBV5-5
TGTGCCAGCAGCCAAACAGGGGCACGGACCGGGGAGCTGTTTTTT
CASSQTGARTGELFF
>NA|TRBD2|TRBJ2-1|TRBV12-3/TRBV12-4
TGTGCCAGCCTCAGCGGGGGGGCTGGGGGCAATGAGCAGTTCTTC
CASLSGGAGGNEQFF
>many|NA|TRBJ1-2|TRBV5-1
TGCGCCAGCAGCGTGGACAGTACCAACTATGGCTACACCTTC
CASSVDSTNYGYTF
>many|TRBD2|TRBJ2-3|TRBV2
TGTGCCAGCAGTGGGAGCGGGGGGCACACAGATACGCAGTATTTT
CASSGSGGHTDTQYF
>NA|TRBD2|TRBJ2-5|TRBV20-1
TGCAGTGCAGACCATAGCGGGGGGTGGGAGACCCAGTACTTC
CSADHSGGWETQYF
>few|NA|TRBJ2-5|TRBV29-1
TGCAGCGTCCGAATTGGAGAGACCCAGTACTTC
CSVRIGETQYF
>NA|NA|TRBJ1-1|TRBV20-1
TGCAGTGCTCCGTTCGTTGGGGGGCTCAACACTGAAGCTTTCTTT
CSAPFVGGLNTEAFF
>NA|NA|TRBJ1-4|TRBV6-1
TGTGCCAGCAGTCCACACAGGGCCACTAATGAAAAACTGTTTTTT
CASSPHRATNEKLFF
>few|NA|TRBJ1-1|TRBV6-2/TRBV6-3
TGTGCCAGCACCCGAGGAGGGTCAGGAATGAACACTGAAGCTTTCTTT
CASTRGGSGMNTEAFF
>NA|NA|TRBJ1-4|TRBV5-4
TGTGCCAGCAGCTTCTTTAATAGGGGAGGGGATGAAAAACTGTTTTTT
CASSFFNRGGDEKLFF
>few|NA|TRBJ2-5|TRBV19
TGTGCCAGTAGTATGGAGAAGACCCAGTACTTC
CASSMEKTQYF
>NA|TRBD1|TRBJ2-7|TRBV6-5
TGTGCCAGCAGGAAGACAGGGGGCGAGCAGTACTTC
CASRKTGGEQYF
>NA|NA|TRBJ2-1|TRBV18
TGTGCCAGCTCACCGACGTCCAGGGAAAATGAGCAGTTCTTC
CASSPTSRENEQFF
>few|TRBD2|TRBJ2-3|TRBV7-6
TGTGCCAGCAGCTTAGTAGGGGGAGCGGGGGCATCAGATACGCAGTATTTT
CASSLVGGAGASDTQYF
>NA|NA|TRBJ2-2|TRBV15
TGTGCCACCAGCCGCGGGGAGCTGTTTTTT
CATSRGELFF
>many|NA|TRBJ2-5|TRBV7-2
TGTGCCAGCAGCTTAGCGGGCCGGAGGGAGACCCAGTACTTC
CASSLAGRRETQYF
>many|NA|TRBJ1-2|TRBV7-2
TGTGCCAGCAGCTTCAACGATCAGGGCGGCTACACCTTC
CASSFNDQGGYTF
>NA|TRBD1|TRBJ2-1|TRBV19
TGTGCCAGTAGTAATTATGGGACAGGGATAAATGAGCAGTTCTTC
CASSNYGTGINEQFF
>few|NA|TRBJ2-3|TRBV30
TGTGCCTGGAAAGGTCCGGGCAACCGGGGCACAGATACGCAGTATTTT
CAWKGPGNRGTDTQYF
>NA|TRBD2|TRBJ2-5|TRBV20-1
TGCTGTGCTAGAGATACTAGCGGGGGGGCCGCAGAGACCCAGTACTTC
CCARDTSGGAAETQYF
>NA|NA|TRBJ2-3|TRBV5-1
TGCGCCAGCAGCATGCAGCTACAACCCTCAGATACGCAGTATTTT
CASSMQLQPSDTQYF
>many|TRBD1|TRBJ1-1|TRBV7-9
TGTGCCAGCCTCCCCCCCCCTGACAGGGACACTGAAGCTTTCTTT
CASLPPPDRDTEAFF
>few|NA|TRBJ2-3|TRBV28
TGTGCCAGCCCGCCCAGGGCGTGGGGCACAGATACGCAGTATTTT
CASPPRAWGTDTQYF
>NA|TRBD1|TRBJ2-5|TRBV18
TGTGCCAGCTCACCGAATAGCCAGGGGGCACAAGAGACCCAGTACTTC
CASSPNSQGAQETQYF
>NA|NA|TRBJ1-6|TRBV27
TGTGCCAGCAGTCCCCACGCGGGGAATTCACCCCTCCACTTT
CASSPHAGNSPLHF